This TCR beta chain was identified during a study of blood T cells in healthy people across ages. Study conclusions and caveats: Age brought a roughly linear fall in TCR beta diversity measured per million T cells.

With a J-beta primer mix and a sample-barcoded 5' primer, a second PCR ran roughly 6 to 11 cycles. TCRdb re-called the 5' RACE reads through MiXCR, storing one row per CDR3 protein. The sample lists hundreds of thousands of distinct CDR3 sequences, less than 35% occurring once. In each sample, at least 6 million PBMCs were isolated. This clonotype has just a few counts. As yet, its antigen is unknown. The CDR3 length is 16 residues. Trimming shortened V by 0 bases and J by 7 bases, and 16 bases separated the two germline ends. Germline values: CDR1 DFQATT, CDR2 SNEGSKA (reference sequence). This chain links TRBV20-1 with TRBJ1-6; D is possibly TRBD1 (6 bases). The sequenced material came from blood. The receptor was isolated from a woman older than 75 in good health. CDR3 bases: TGCAGTGCTAGAGATTCATGGCAGGGGTACAATTCACCCCTCCACTTT. It is translated as CSARDSWQGYNSPLHF.